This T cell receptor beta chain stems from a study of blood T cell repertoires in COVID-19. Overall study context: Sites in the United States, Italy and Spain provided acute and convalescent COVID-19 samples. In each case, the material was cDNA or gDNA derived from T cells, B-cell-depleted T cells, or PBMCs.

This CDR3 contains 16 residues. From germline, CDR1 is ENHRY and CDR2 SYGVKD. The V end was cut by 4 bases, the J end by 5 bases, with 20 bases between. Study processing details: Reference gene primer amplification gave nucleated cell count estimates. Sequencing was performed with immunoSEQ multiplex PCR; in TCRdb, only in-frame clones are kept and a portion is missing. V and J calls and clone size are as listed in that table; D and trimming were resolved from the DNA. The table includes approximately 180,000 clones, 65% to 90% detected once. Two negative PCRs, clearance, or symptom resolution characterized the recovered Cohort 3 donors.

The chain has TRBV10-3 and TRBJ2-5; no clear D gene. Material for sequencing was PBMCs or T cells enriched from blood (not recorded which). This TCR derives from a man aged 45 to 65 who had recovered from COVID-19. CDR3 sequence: CAISGNENPGQETQYF. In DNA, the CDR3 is TGTGCCATCAGTGGCAATGAGAATCCGGGTCAGGAGACCCAGTACTTC.